A selection of T cell receptor beta chains follows, all from one sample in a study of blood T cell repertoires in COVID-19. Generated by immunoSEQ multiplex PCR, the TCRdb table keeps only in-frame clones and is missing some. This sample has some 120,000 clones, with over 75% found just once. Sequenced: peripheral blood. The receptors originated from a man aged 60 to 69 with acute or convalescent COVID-19. Each CDR3 is given with its conserved first and last residue. A D gene is named only where the DNA matches it firmly. Expanded clones are given a class, and other clones once, few, many or no size at all.

16	NA	TRBJ1-1	TRBV28	TRBD1	TGTGCCAGCAGTTTGGGACAGGGGAACCCGAACACTGAAGCTTTCTTT	CASSLGQGNPNTEAFF
15	NA	TRBJ1-3	TRBV2	TRBD1	TGTGCCAGCAAGGGCGGACAGGGACCTGGAAACACCATATATTTT	CASKGGQGPGNTIYF
13	NA	TRBJ1-5	TRBV9	TRBD1	TGTGCCAGCAGCAAGACAGGGGATCAGCCCCAGCATTTT	CASSKTGDQPQHF
13	NA	TRBJ2-3	TRBV4-3	NA	TGCGCCAGCAGCCCTGTGCCCTCTAATACGCAGTATTTT	CASSPVPSNTQYF
13	NA	TRBJ2-1	TRBV11-2	NA	TGTGCCAGCAGCTCCGGACTATTTTATGAGCAGTTCTTC	CASSSGLFYEQFF
15	NA	TRBJ1-1	TRBV28	NA	TGTGCCAGCAGTTTAATCAGGGGCCCAAACACTGAAGCTTTCTTT	CASSLIRGPNTEAFF
14	NA	TRBJ2-3	TRBV6-5	NA	TGTGCCAGCAGTTTGGAGCGGGCGCAGGGTACGCAGTATTTT	CASSLERAQGTQYF
15	NA	TRBJ1-2	TRBV5-1	NA	TGCGCCAGCAGCCCCGACGGACCCTTCAGGGATGGCTACACCTTC	CASSPDGPFRDGYTF
15	NA	TRBJ2-3	TRBV19	NA	TGTGCCAGTAGGGCGGGGGCCCTTAGCACAGATACGCAGTATTTT	CASRAGALSTDTQYF
16	NA	TRBJ2-7	TRBV4-3	NA	TGCGCCAGCAGCCAAGAAGCGGCCGGGGGAGCCTACGAGCAGTACTTC	CASSQEAAGGAYEQYF
13	once	TRBJ2-7	TRBV5-1	NA	TGCGCCAGCAGCGGGGGCGCCAGCTACGAGCAGTACTTC	CASSGGASYEQYF
14	NA	TRBJ2-1	TRBV9	NA	TGTGCCAGCAGCGACCGGGACAACTACAATGAGCAGTTCTTC	CASSDRDNYNEQFF
15	NA	TRBJ1-1	TRBV7-6	TRBD1	TGTGCCAGCAGCTCCGCAACAGGGGCCCGCACTGAAGCTTTCTTT	CASSSATGARTEAFF
15	NA	TRBJ1-5	TRBV4-3	NA	TGCGCCAGCAGCCAAGATTTTGGGGGGAATCAGCCCCAGCATTTT	CASSQDFGGNQPQHF
12	NA	TRBJ2-1	TRBV2	NA	TGTGCCAGCAGTGTCCTAGTAAATGAGCAGTTCTTC	CASSVLVNEQFF
13	NA	TRBJ1-1	TRBV7-2	NA	TGTGCCAGCAGCCCACAGGTTATCTCTGAAGCTTTCTTT	CASSPQVISEAFF
13	few	TRBJ2-1	TRBV5-1	NA	TGCGCCAGCAGCAAGGGCAGGGGCAATGAGCAGTTCTTC	CASSKGRGNEQFF
17	NA	TRBJ1-3	TRBV4-1	NA	TGCGCCAGCAGCCAGACGACCGCGCCGGTGAGGGGAAACACCATATATTTT	CASSQTTAPVRGNTIYF
15	NA	TRBJ2-7	TRBV11-2	TRBD1	TGTGCCAGCACCCTAGAGGACAGGGGCTCCTACGAGCAGTACTTC	CASTLEDRGSYEQYF
17	NA	TRBJ2-1	TRBV5-1	NA	TGCGCCAGCAGCAGGCTGGGGGTGGCGGGACCTAGGAATGAGCAGTTCTTC	CASSRLGVAGPRNEQFF
15	NA	TRBJ2-2	TRBV9	TRBD1	TGTGCCAGCAGCGTAAACAGGGGGCCAGCCGGGGAGCTGTTTTTT	CASSVNRGPAGELFF
13	NA	TRBJ2-7	TRBV6-5	NA	TGTGCCAGCAGCCCCGGGTTCTCCTACGAGCAGTACTTC	CASSPGFSYEQYF
14	few	TRBJ1-1	TRBV28	NA	TGTGCCAGCAGCTCTACAGGGATGAACACTGAAGCTTTCTTT	CASSSTGMNTEAFF
13	NA	TRBJ2-5	TRBV28	TRBD1	TGTGCCAGCAGAACCAGGGGGCGAGAGACCCAGTACTTC	CASRTRGRETQYF
15	NA	TRBJ1-6	TRBV19	NA	TGTGCCAGTAGTCCGCGGGGGGGGGCGAATTCACCCCTCCACTTT	CASSPRGGANSPLHF
14	NA	TRBJ1-3	TRBV9	TRBD1	TGTGCCAGCAGCCCCCAGGGACAGGGAAACACCATATATTTT	CASSPQGQGNTIYF
14	few	TRBJ2-7	TRBV4-1	NA	TGCGCCAGCAGCCAAGACCAGGGCTCCTACGAGCAGTACTTC	CASSQDQGSYEQYF
11	few	TRBJ2-1	TRBV6-5	NA	TGTGCCAGCACTTTATCCAATGAGCAGTTCTTC	CASTLSNEQFF